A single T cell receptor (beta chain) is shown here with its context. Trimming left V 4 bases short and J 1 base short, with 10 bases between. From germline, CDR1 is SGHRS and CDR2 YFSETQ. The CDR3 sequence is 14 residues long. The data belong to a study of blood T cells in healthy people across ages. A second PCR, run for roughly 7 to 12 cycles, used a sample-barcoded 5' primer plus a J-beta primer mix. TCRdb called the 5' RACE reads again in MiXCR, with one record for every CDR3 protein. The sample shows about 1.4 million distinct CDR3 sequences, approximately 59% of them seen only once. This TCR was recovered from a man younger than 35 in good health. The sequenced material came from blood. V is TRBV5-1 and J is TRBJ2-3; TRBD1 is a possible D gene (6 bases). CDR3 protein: CASSARGRTDTQYF. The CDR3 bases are TGCGCCAGCAGCGCCAGGGGTCGCACAGATACGCAGTATTTT.